This is a list of T cell receptor beta chains from one sample in a study of breast tumors, draining lymph nodes, adjacent tissues. TCRdb reprocessed the multiplex PCR reads with MiXCR, giving one entry per CDR3 protein. Of more than 250,000 distinct CDR3 sequences listed, more than 30% are singletons. The sample taken for sequencing was axillary lymph node tissue. Receptor source: a female donor with breast cancer. Some clones in this sample may be carry-over from other donors' samples. Both conserved end residues are part of each CDR3. The D gene is left open where the match is weak.

V,J,D,CDR3
TRBV10-3,TRBJ2-1,NA,CAISEPGSVLDNEQFF
TRBV19,TRBJ2-1,TRBD2,CASSKAGGRGNEQFF
TRBV6-5,TRBJ2-6,NA,CASSPGGQFSGANVLTF
TRBV11-2,TRBJ1-3,NA,CASTGQVTIYF
TRBV12-5,TRBJ2-1,TRBD2,CASGPWTSGKGHNEQFF
TRBV6-5,TRBJ2-5,TRBD2,CASSPLGLAGEETQYF
TRBV20-1,TRBJ1-2,TRBD1,CSARGQGAWYGYTF
TRBV6-6,TRBJ1-1,NA,CASSPAAHETFF
TRBV2,TRBJ1-4,NA,CASRDLRGSGEKLFF
TRBV12-5,TRBJ1-5,NA,CASGLVLGGRHQPQHF
TRBV20-1,TRBJ2-6,NA,CSALEANVLTF
TRBV28,TRBJ2-1,NA,CASISASTLYNEQFF
TRBV25-1,TRBJ2-2,NA,CASSSSPAASPYTGELFF
TRBV20-1,TRBJ2-3,TRBD2,CRAGTSGSTDTQYF
TRBV5-4,TRBJ2-7,NA,CASSLWDGSYEQYF
TRBV27,TRBJ1-5,NA,CASRPSGKNQPQHF
TRBV3-1,TRBJ2-3,NA,CASSRQGTDTQYF
TRBV11-3,TRBJ2-3,TRBD2,CASSQSRLAGNTQYF
TRBV20-1,TRBJ2-2,TRBD2,CSASRSGREATGELFF
TRBV20-1,TRBJ2-7,TRBD2,CSATGTGGPTEQYF
TRBV5-6,TRBJ1-6,NA,CASSLTNYNSPLHF
TRBV9,TRBJ2-2,NA,CASKSGNTGELFF
TRBV30,TRBJ1-4,NA,CAWSRQTQKLFF